These T cell receptor beta chains were read from a single sample in a study of blood T cell repertoires in COVID-19. Profiled with immunoSEQ multiplex PCR; TCRdb holds only in-frame clones, not every one. This repertoire shows 150,000 to 200,000 clones, roughly 88% found once; its top ten account for approximately 9%. Sequences were obtained from PBMCs or T cells enriched from blood (not recorded which). The receptors derive from a woman under 30 who had recovered from COVID-19. Both conserved end residues are part of each CDR3. Each record gives: D gene, clone size, J gene, V gene, CDR3 DNA, CDR3 protein. D genes are given only for firm matches. Some rows mark clone size as missing; the rest say once, few, many or name a class of expanded clone.

>.|.|TRBJ1-4|TRBV15
TGTGCCACCAGCAGAGATCTTGATGGCCCAAAGCGAAAACTGTTTTTT
CATSRDLDGPKRKLFF
>.|.|TRBJ2-2|TRBV7-3
TGTGCCAGCAGCTTCGGCGGGATAAACACCGGGGAGCTGTTTTTT
CASSFGGINTGELFF
>.|.|TRBJ2-1|TRBV11-2
TGTGCCAGCAGCTCCACAGCCGGTTACAATGAGCAGTTCTTC
CASSSTAGYNEQFF
>TRBD1|.|TRBJ1-2|TRBV7-2
TGTGCCAGCAGCTTAAACAGGGGGAGTGGAGGCTACACCTTC
CASSLNRGSGGYTF
>.|.|TRBJ1-2|TRBV27
TGTGCCAGCAGTCCGACAAGCACCGCTAACTATGGCTACACCTTC
CASSPTSTANYGYTF
>TRBD2|.|TRBJ2-2|TRBV3-1/TRBV3-2
TGTGCCAGCAGCCGAGGAGGACTAGCGGGATACACCGGGGAGCTGTTTTTT
CASSRGGLAGYTGELFF
>TRBD2|few|TRBJ2-1|TRBV27
TGTGCCAGCAGTCGGGAAATAGGACTAGCGTTCCTGGATGAGCAGTTCTTC
CASSREIGLAFLDEQFF
>TRBD2|.|TRBJ2-2|TRBV10-3
TGTGCCACCAGAGTTCTAGCGGGAGGGAACACCGGGGAGCTGTTTTTT
CATRVLAGGNTGELFF
>TRBD1|.|TRBJ1-2|TRBV6-1
TGTGCCAGCAGTGAAGCCCCCGGAGGGGGCGGCTATGGCTACACCTTC
CASSEAPGGGGYGYTF
>.|.|TRBJ2-7|TRBV6-4
TGTGCCACCTCCCCGACTTCGAGCTCCTACGAGCAGTACTTC
CATSPTSSSYEQYF
>TRBD1|.|TRBJ2-2|TRBV4-3
TGCGCCAGCAGCCATGTCGGACAGGGGTTCCCCGGGGAGCTGTTTTTT
CASSHVGQGFPGELFF
>TRBD1|.|TRBJ1-2|TRBV27
TGTGCCAGCAGTTCCAGACAGGGGGCCTTCTATGGCTACACCTTC
CASSSRQGAFYGYTF
>TRBD2|.|TRBJ2-2|TRBV5-1
TGCGCCAGCAGCGTGAGGCTAGCGGGAACGAACACCGGGGAGCTGTTTTTT
CASSVRLAGTNTGELFF
>.|.|TRBJ2-2|TRBV30
TGTGCCTGGAGGCGAATCCGGAGGGCCTCCGGGGAGCTGTTTTTT
CAWRRIRRASGELFF
>.|.|TRBJ1-1|TRBV19
TGTGCCAGTATTAGAGGGTCTGAAGCTTTCTTT
CASIRGSEAFF
>TRBD1|.|TRBJ2-1|TRBV24-1
TGTGCCACCAGGGGACAGGGGAGGTACAATGAGCAGTTCTTC
CATRGQGRYNEQFF
>TRBD1|.|TRBJ2-7|TRBV3-1/TRBV3-2
TGTGCCAGCACCCCAGGGGGAAGGGTGGGCAACGAGCAGTACTTC
CASTPGGRVGNEQYF
>.|.|TRBJ2-2|TRBV5-6
TGTGCCAGCAGACGAGGACAAACGAACACCGGGGAGCTGTTTTTT
CASRRGQTNTGELFF
>TRBD2|.|TRBJ2-7|TRBV6-5
TGTGCCAGCAGCCTAGGACTAGCGGGAGGCGAGCAGTACTTC
CASSLGLAGGEQYF
>.|.|TRBJ1-4|TRBV28
TGTGCCAGCAGTTTCACCCACAGGGCAACTAATGAAAAACTGTTTTTT
CASSFTHRATNEKLFF
>TRBD2|.|TRBJ2-1|TRBV2
TGTGCCAGCAGTGTACTAGCGGGGGCCTACAATGAGCAGTTCTTC
CASSVLAGAYNEQFF
>.|.|TRBJ1-3|TRBV27
TGTGCCAGCAGTTTAGGAGAGGGAAACACCATATATTTT
CASSLGEGNTIYF
>TRBD1|.|TRBJ1-1|TRBV2
TGTGCCAGCAGTCCTAAGGGACAGGGGCCGAGGACTGAAGCTTTCTTT
CASSPKGQGPRTEAFF
>.|.|TRBJ1-4|TRBV29-1
TGCAGCGTTGAAGACGGGGGGGGTTTGGAAAAACTGTTTTTT
CSVEDGGGLEKLFF
>.|.|TRBJ2-3|TRBV9
TGTGCCAGCAGCGCCGGGGTAGGGAGCACAGATACGCAGTATTTT
CASSAGVGSTDTQYF
>TRBD1|.|TRBJ1-1|TRBV5-6
TGTGCCAGCAGCCAGACGACAGGGTACACTGAAGCTTTCTTT
CASSQTTGYTEAFF
>TRBD2|.|TRBJ2-7|TRBV18
TGTGCCAGCTCACAATCCGGGACTAGTCTTAACGAGCAGTACTTC
CASSQSGTSLNEQYF
>.|.|TRBJ1-2|TRBV30
TGTGCCTGGAGTGTACCCGGGTCAAACTATGGCTACACCTTC
CAWSVPGSNYGYTF
>.|.|TRBJ2-1|TRBV5-4
TGTGCCAGCAGCTTGGACGGGAGCTCCTACAATGAGCAGTTCTTC
CASSLDGSSYNEQFF
>TRBD2|once|TRBJ2-3|TRBV5-6
TGTGCCAGCAGCTTGGACCTAGCGGGAGAAGATACGCAGTATTTT
CASSLDLAGEDTQYF
>.|.|TRBJ1-2|TRBV7-2
TGTGCCAGCAGCTTAGATCTGAGCTATGGCTACACCTTC
CASSLDLSYGYTF
>TRBD2|.|TRBJ2-5|TRBV3-1/TRBV3-2
TGTGCCAGCAGCCAGACCGGGACTAGTGTTGCAGAGACCCAGTACTTC
CASSQTGTSVAETQYF
>TRBD1|.|TRBJ1-2|TRBV4-1
TGCGCCAGCAGCCAAGATCGAGGGGGCGCTAATGGCTACACCTTC
CASSQDRGGANGYTF